Each of the 4 T cell receptor beta chains below was sequenced from the same sample in a study of cytomegalovirus exposure and HLA in healthy donors. 60 Vbeta and 13 Jbeta primers were used in PCR. Assay used: immunoSEQ multiplex PCR; TCRdb lists only in-frame clones, some missing. The sample lists 150,000 to 200,000 clones, approximately 85% occurring once. The sample consisted of PBMCs. The receptors shown here come from a man aged 18 to 30 in good health and CMV-seropositive.

The J gene is TRBJ2-5, the V gene TRBV7-2; TRBD2 matches 13 bases. Germline V gives CDR1 SGHTA, CDR2 FQGNSA. V gave up 5 bases and J gave up 4 bases; unmatched junction bases: 7. This CDR3 comprises 16 residues. CDR3 sequence (DNA): TGTGCCAGCAGCCTGTGGACTAGCGGGGGTGGAGAGACCCAGTACTTC. It translates to CASSLWTSGGGETQYF.

The V and J genes are TRBV5-1 and TRBJ1-6; tentatively, D is TRBD1 (6 bases). This CDR3 spans 14 amino acids. V was trimmed by 3 bases and J by 6 bases, leaving 10 bases between them. Per the germline V gene, CDR1 is SGHRS and CDR2 is YFSETQ. CDR3 sequence: CASSSAGANSPLHF. The CDR3 bases are TGCGCCAGCAGCTCTGCGGGGGCTAATTCACCCCTCCACTTT.

The rearrangement uses TRBV12-5 and TRBJ2-2; D may be TRBD2 (6 bases). Germline-derived CDR1 and CDR2 are LGHNT and FRNRAP. Trimming shortened V by 2 bases and J by 2 bases, and 15 bases separated the two germline ends. The CDR3 loop spans 17 amino acids. This chain's CDR3 is CASGLPPGTHNTGELFF. The CDR3 nucleotides are TGTGCTAGTGGTTTGCCACCGGGGACTCATAACACCGGGGAGCTGTTTTTT.

This chain connects TRBV6-4 to TRBJ1-6; 7 positions match TRBD1. In germline, CDR1 is MRHNA, CDR2 SNTAGT. V lost 8 bases, J lost 4 bases, and 14 bases stayed unmatched. The CDR3 contains 17 residues. The CDR3 region is CASHRRQGMYYNSPLHF. Here the CDR3 DNA reads TGTGCCAGCCACCGAAGACAGGGAATGTATTATAATTCACCCCTCCACTTT.